This T cell receptor beta chain appears in the sequencing data of a study of regulatory T cells in long-lasting Graves disease. Across the study: Antithyroid drug exposure in newly diagnosed Graves' patients had lasted under 3 months. Study-level results: Persistent disease exhibited a predilection for TRBV28, TRBJ1-2 and TRBJ2-5.

iRepertoire HTBI primers and Arm-PCR of CDR3 regions built TCR beta libraries. Authors' analysis steps: Samples collectively showed around 56 TRBV and 14 TRBJ segments. Via MiXCR, TCRdb re-called the multiplex PCR reads, giving one row per CDR3 protein. TCRdb's processing, not the authors' own work, is the source of the V and J calls. The sample has about 500,000 distinct CDR3 sequences, more than 10% seen once. There are many counts of this clonotype. Its antigen is as yet unknown. Germline lookup yields CDR1 GTSNPN and CDR2 SVGIG (reference sequence). CDR3 length: 12 residues. V was cut by 3 bases and J by 8 bases, with 13 bases left in between. This sample's time point: newly diagnosed GD, antithyroid drugs for less than 3 months. RNA extracted from PBMCs served as the sequencing template. These same data were also listed under a study on T cells in Graves' hyperthyroidism and ophthalmopathy. That paper states: Researchers ran a first-round RT-PCR on the TCR CDR3 using the HTBI primer set.

V is TRBV30 and J is TRBJ1-2, with D unclear. The clonotype comes from a woman between 25 and 40 years old with Graves disease. Specimen: peripheral blood mononuclear cells (PBMCs), collected at new diagnosis, from a patient treated with antithyroid drugs. The CDR3 loop is CAWSPGRRGYTF. The CDR3 DNA reads TGTGCCTGGAGCCCTGGCCGGAGAGGCTACACCTTC.